This record concerns one TCR beta chain sequence. Random hexamers were used to reverse transcribe the RNA input (0.5 to 1 ug). TCRdb re-derived calls from the immunoSEQ multiplex PCR reads in MiXCR, one entry per CDR3 protein. This sample has some 300,000 distinct CDR3 sequences; about nine tenths occur once, and the top ten carry 0.18%. The CDR3 has 14 amino acids. Looked up from germline, CDR1 is SEHNR and CDR2 is FQNEAQ (reference sequence). The data originate from a study of CD8 T cells in Susac syndrome. The sequenced sample consisted of CD8+ T cells from PBMCs. This chain links TRBV7-9 with TRBJ2-7; 7 bases are a match to TRBD2. The sequence was obtained from a human donor with multiple sclerosis. The CDR3 here is CVSIGASGTYEQYF. For the CDR3, the DNA is TGTGTCTCGATTGGGGCTAGCGGTACCTACGAGCAGTACTTC.